The 17 T cell receptor beta chains below were found in one sample sequenced in a study of CD8+ T cells in alopecia areata. Isolated RNA was reverse transcribed into cDNA used as the sequencing template. Clones were sequenced by immunoSEQ multiplex PCR, and TCRdb holds only the in-frame ones, with some missing. The sample yields approximately 30,000 clones, roughly 53% seen once. The specimen sequenced was NKG2D-high CD8+ T cells sorted from blood. Every receptor here comes from a human donor with alopecia areata.

The rearrangement joins TRBV2 to TRBJ2-2; D remains ambiguous. CDR1 SNHLY and CDR2 FYNNEI come from the germline V gene. Trimming removed 3 bases from V and 6 bases from J, with 5 bases in between. CDR3 size: 12 residues. The CDR3 spells CASSEVAGELFF. CDR3 DNA sequence: TGTGCCAGCAGTGAGGTCGCCGGGGAGCTGTTTTTT.

The rearrangement joins TRBV29-1 to TRBJ2-7, with D possibly being TRBD1 or TRBD2 (5 bases each). The CDR3 loop spans 16 amino acids. The germline gives CDR1 SQVTM, CDR2 ANQGSEA. Trimming took off 7 bases at V and 2 bases at J, with 24 bases between the two ends. CDR3 bases: TGCAGCGCCATTGGACTGGAATGGGGCACCGCCTACGAGCAGTACTTC. Translating gives CSAIGLEWGTAYEQYF.

The chain is built from TRBV4-2 and TRBJ2-1; D is unclear. Germline V gene sequence: CDR1 LGHNA, CDR2 YNFKEQ. Trimming took off 1 base at V and 5 bases at J, with 9 bases between the two ends. The CDR3 consists of 14 residues. The CDR3 coding sequence is TGTGCCAGCAGCCAAGGTAGCCTAGACAATGAGCAGTTCTTC. Translation gives CASSQGSLDNEQFF.

A remark on this clone: This may stem from a read error, because a much larger clone lies one nucleotide away. The J gene is TRBJ2-3, the V gene TRBV5-6, with D hard to call. V was trimmed by 3 bases and J by 1 base, leaving 3 bases between them. CDR3 length: 12 residues. The germline V gene encodes CDR1 SGHDT and CDR2 YYEEEE. Here the CDR3 DNA reads TGTGCCAGCAGCTCGGGCACAGATACGCAGTATTTT. It translates to CASSSGTDTQYF.

The J gene is TRBJ2-4, the V gene TRBV7-6; 7 bases line up with TRBD1. This CDR3 region has 16 residues. Per germline, CDR1 SGHVS and CDR2 FNYEAQ. J gave up 2 bases and V 5 bases, and 9 bases lay outside the gene matches. This CDR3 reads CASSATGDGTKNIQYF. As DNA, the CDR3 is TGTGCCAGCAGCGCCACAGGGGATGGGACCAAAAACATTCAGTACTTC. The full variable domain, with the rest looked up from reference TRBV7-6 and TRBJ2-4, is GAGVSQSPRYKVTKRGQDVALRCDPISGHVSLYWYRQALGQGPEFLTYFNYEAQQDKSGLPNDRFSAERPEGSISTLTIQRTEQRDSAMYRCASSATGDGTKNIQYFGAGTRLSVL.

DNA for the CDR3: TGTGCCTGGGGCGAGGGTTCCTACGAGCAGTACTTC. It translates to CAWGEGSYEQYF. The chain uses TRBV30 and TRBJ2-7; a possible D gene is TRBD2 (5 bases). Germline V gene lookup returns CDR1 GTSNPN and CDR2 SVGIG (reference sequence). The CDR3 sequence is 12 residues long. Trimming shortened V by 5 bases and J by 1 base, and 9 bases separated the two germline ends. Variable domain in full (rest from reference TRBV30 and TRBJ2-7): SQTIHQWPATLVQPVGSPLSLECTVEGTSNPNLYWYRQAAGRGLQLLFYSVGIGQISSEVPQNLSASRPQDRQFILSSKKLLLSDSGFYLCAWGEGSYEQYFGPGTRLTVT.

The V and J genes are TRBV4-3 and TRBJ2-7; perhaps TRBD1 as D (6 bases). V gave up 0 bases and J gave up 4 bases, with 22 bases separating them. The germline V gene has CDR1 LGHNA and CDR2 YSLEER. This CDR3 has 18 residues. CDR3 nucleotides: TGCGCCAGCAGCCAAGAGAGTTCGGAAACAGGGCTCGGGTACGAGCAGTACTTC. It yields the protein CASSQESSETGLGYEQYF.

V gene TRBV6-4 combines with J gene TRBJ2-1, with D possibly called TRBD1 or TRBD2 (5 bases each). The CDR3 is made up of 14 amino acids. Trimming cost V 0 bases and J 6 bases, with 9 bases left between them. Germline CDR1 and CDR2: MRHNA and SNTAGT. CDR3 DNA sequence: TGTGCCAGCAGTGACTCGAGGGACCCCAATGAGCAGTTCTTC. It codes for CASSDSRDPNEQFF.

The chain employs TRBV19 and TRBJ2-7, with 7 bases lining up with TRBD1. Germline lookup yields CDR1 LNHDA and CDR2 SQIVND (reference sequence). V shed 7 bases and J 3 bases; nucleotides not matched to a gene: 9. The CDR3 sequence is 14 residues long. CDR3 loop: CASTAQGGNYEQYF. As DNA, the CDR3 is TGTGCCAGTACGGCCCAAGGGGGCAACTACGAGCAGTACTTC.

The chain recombines TRBV7-6 with TRBJ2-7, with D tentatively TRBD2 (5 bases). The CDR3 consists of 15 residues. Germline CDR1 SGHVS, CDR2 FNYEAQ. V gave up 1 base and J gave up 4 bases, with 14 bases separating them. CDR3 sequence reads: CASSLEIGPGYEQYF. In DNA form, the CDR3 reads TGTGCCAGCAGCTTAGAGATTGGCCCGGGGTACGAGCAGTACTTC.

DNA of the CDR3: TGCGCCAGCAGCTTGGATGCCTCTGGAAACACCATATATTTT. It translates to CASSLDASGNTIYF. The genes are TRBV5-1 and TRBJ1-3; D not certain. The V and J ends lost 0 bases and 0 bases respectively, with 4 bases between them. CDR1 is SGHRS and CDR2 is YFSETQ in the germline V gene. CDR3 length equals 14 residues. Looking up the rest from reference TRBV5-1 and TRBJ1-3 gives the full variable domain: KAGVTQTPRYLIKTRGQQVTLSCSPISGHRSVSWYQQTPGQGLQFLFEYFSETQRNKGNFPGRFSGRQFSNSRSEMNVSTLELGDSALYLCASSLDASGNTIYFGEGSWLTVV.

In its sample, this clone was seen once. The rearrangement links TRBV4-2 to TRBJ2-1; the D gene could be TRBD1 or TRBD2 (5 bases each). The CDR3 runs to 12 residues. Germline V gene lookup returns CDR1 LGHNA and CDR2 YNFKEQ. The V and J ends lost 3 bases and 7 bases respectively, with 7 bases between them. The CDR3 here is CASSHGGNEQFF. Written as DNA, the CDR3 is TGTGCCAGCAGCCATGGGGGAAATGAGCAGTTCTTC.

This chain uses TRBV2 with TRBJ2-7; maybe TRBD2 (5 bases). Looked up from germline, CDR1 is SNHLY and CDR2 is FYNNEI. Trimming removed 9 bases at V and 4 bases at J, with 13 bases between. CDR3 length equals 12 residues. CDR3 region: CASLGITYEQYF. CDR3 DNA: TGTGCCAGTCTCGGGATTACATACGAGCAGTACTTC.

As for this clone: At one end the junction does not follow the germline gene, possibly because of a read error. The sample carries other DNA sequences with the same CDR3. The J gene is TRBJ1-1, the V gene TRBV29-1, with D uncertain. CDR3 length equals 13 residues. Germline assignment: CDR1 SQVTM and CDR2 ANQGSEA. Here the CDR3 DNA reads TGCAGCGTTGATGAGGGAATGAACACTGAAGCCTTCTTT. Translation: CSVDEGMNTEAFF.

This chain uses TRBV11-2 with TRBJ1-1; 7 positions match TRBD1. The germline V gene encodes CDR1 SGHAT and CDR2 FQNNGV. Trimming removed 5 bases from V and 1 base from J; junction bases left unmatched: 7. The CDR3 sequence is 15 residues long. The DNA for the CDR3 is TGTGCCAGCAGCCAAGGCAGGGGGGAGAACACTGAAGCTTTCTTT. It yields the protein CASSQGRGENTEAFF. The full variable domain, rest sourced from reference TRBV11-2 and TRBJ1-1, is EAGVAQSPRYKIIEKRQSVAFWCNPISGHATLYWYQQILGQGPKLLIQFQNNGVVDDSQLPKDRFSAERLKGVDSTLKIQPAKLEDSAVYLCASSQGRGENTEAFFGQGTRLTVV.

The rearrangement links TRBV7-2 to TRBJ2-1; 8 nucleotides match TRBD2. The germline V gene has CDR1 SGHTA and CDR2 FQGNSA. This CDR3 spans 16 amino acids. The trim removed 5 bases at V and 4 bases at J, leaving 10 bases unmatched. The CDR3 loop reads CASSPGSGGRYNEQFF. CDR3 nucleotides: TGTGCCAGCAGCCCCGGGAGCGGGGGAAGATACAATGAGCAGTTCTTC.

The V gene is TRBV28, the J gene TRBJ2-4; D not resolved. Per germline, CDR1 MDHEN and CDR2 SYDVKM. V gave up 2 bases and J gave up 2 bases, with 10 bases separating them. This CDR3 is built from 15 residues. For the CDR3, the DNA is TGTGCCAGCAGTTTAAGGGTGGAGTCCAAAAACATTCAGTACTTC. This sequence encodes CASSLRVESKNIQYF.